Below, one T cell receptor (beta chain) is given with its context. This CDR3 region has 15 residues. Per the germline V gene, CDR1 is SGHRS and CDR2 is YFSETQ. V shed 0 bases and J 4 bases; nucleotides not matched to a gene: 3. The data originate from a study of blood T cell repertoires in COVID-19. Study-level background: T cells, B-cell-depleted T cells, or PBMCs supplied cDNA or gDNA.

Per the study methods: Estimated nucleated cell counts came from reference gene primer amplification. The repertoire was sequenced with immunoSEQ multiplex PCR; TCRdb's copy has only in-frame clones and lacks some. The V and J calls and clone size come from that table; D and trimming were worked out from the DNA. Counted here are roughly 72,000 clones, about nine tenths occurring once; the ten biggest clones make up 2.5%. Specimen: peripheral blood. This chain connects TRBV5-1 to TRBJ1-4, with 7 bases fitting TRBD1. This receptor was identified in a human donor in a cohort sampled during active COVID-19. In nucleotides, the CDR3 is TGCGCCAGCAGCTTGGAGGGACAGCATAATGAAAAACTGTTTTTT. Translation gives CASSLEGQHNEKLFF. The entire variable domain, with the rest obtained from reference TRBV5-1 and TRBJ1-4, is as follows: KAGVTQTPRYLIKTRGQQVTLSCSPISGHRSVSWYQQTPGQGLQFLFEYFSETQRNKGNFPGRFSGRQFSNSRSEMNVSTLELGDSALYLCASSLEGQHNEKLFFGSGTQLSVL.